Below, 8 T cell receptor beta chains from the same sample are listed, as sequenced in a study of neoadjuvant anti-PD-1 for oral cavity cancer. Time point denoted: after neoadjuvant nivolumab, at surgical resection. Only in-frame clones appear in the TCRdb table, and some are missing; sequencing was by immunoSEQ multiplex PCR. The data contain 6,000 to 10,000 clones, 62% of them singletons. The starting material was PBMCs, obtained after nivolumab (anti-PD-1) treatment. The source is a person aged 40 to 85 with oral cavity squamous cell carcinoma.

This chain joins TRBV7-2 and TRBJ2-5; TRBD1 agrees at 10 bases. CDR1 is SGHTA, CDR2 FQGNSA, per germline. Losses at the gene ends were 3 bases for V and 1 base for J; bases not matched to a gene: 5. There are 16 residues in the CDR3. CDR3 sequence: CASSLSGTGAQETQYF. The CDR3, as DNA: TGTGCCAGCAGCTTGTCCGGGACAGGGGCCCAAGAGACCCAGTACTTC.

This clone was picked up a small number of times. J is TRBJ2-5 and V is TRBV4-1; D is unclear. The CDR3 sequence is 14 residues long. The V gene lost 1 base and the J gene lost 5 bases, with 11 bases spanning the gap. Germline CDR1 is MGHRA and CDR2 is YSYEKL. CDR3 nucleotides: TGCGCCAGCAGCCAAGCAACACGGTGGGAGACCCAGTACTTC. It encodes CASSQATRWETQYF.

The chain carries TRBV19 and TRBJ1-5; no clear D gene. Germline V gene lookup returns CDR1 LNHDA and CDR2 SQIVND (reference sequence). This CDR3 has 13 residues. Between the trimmed V and J ends, which lost 3 bases and 6 bases, there was a span of 9 bases. The DNA for the CDR3 is TGTGCCAGTAGTATTCAGGCGGCTCAGCCCCAGCATTTT. Translating gives CASSIQAAQPQHF.

This sequence joins TRBV6-5 and TRBJ1-6; D unclear. CDR3 length: 16 residues. The germline gives CDR1 MNHEY, CDR2 SVGAGI. The V and J ends lost 2 bases and 5 bases respectively, with 13 bases between them. The DNA for the CDR3 is TGTGCCAGCAGTTACCAACTGGGTACGAATAATTCACCCCTCCACTTT. Residues: CASSYQLGTNNSPLHF.

The rearrangement joins TRBV10-1 to TRBJ1-5; the D is unclear. V was shortened by 3 bases and J by 0 bases, with 15 bases between the two germline ends. The CDR3 contains 17 residues. In germline, CDR1 is WNHNN, CDR2 SYGVQD (reference sequence). The CDR3 is CASSEYKGRNSNQPQHF. In nucleotides, the CDR3 is TGCGCCAGCAGTGAATATAAAGGACGGAATAGCAATCAGCCCCAGCATTTT.

V usage is TRBV5-1 and J usage is TRBJ1-5, with TRBD1 as a possible D gene (5 bases). This CDR3 spans 14 amino acids. Trimming removed 0 bases from V and 7 bases from J, with 11 bases in between. Looked up from germline, CDR1 is SGHRS and CDR2 is YFSETQ. As DNA, the CDR3 is TGCGCCAGCAGCTTGGCCCGGACATGGCAGCCCCAGCATTTT. Protein product: CASSLARTWQPQHF.

V usage is TRBV21-1 and J usage is TRBJ2-3. TRBV21-1 is an annotated pseudogene. CDR3 length equals 15 residues. The CDR3 DNA reads as TGTGCCAGCAGCCCGAAGAGGACGGACACAGATACGCAGTATTTT. Its protein is CASSPKRTDTDTQYF.

The chain joins TRBV7-9 to TRBJ2-3, with TRBD1 identical over 8 bases. CDR1 and CDR2 (germline): SEHNR, FQNEAQ (reference sequence). There are 14 residues in the CDR3. J lost 0 bases, V lost 7 bases, and 3 bases had no gene match. CDR3 loop: CASTDRGSTDTQYF. The CDR3 DNA follows: TGTGCCAGCACCGACAGGGGCAGCACAGATACGCAGTATTTT.